This TCR beta chain was sequenced for a study of T cells after posttransplantation cyclophosphamide (dated by TCRdb to about 2016). Some background on the complete study: Using TRB sequencing, the study followed how the T cell repertoire reconstituted after myeloablative bone marrow transplantation in which posttransplantation cyclophosphamide served as GVHD prophylaxis. Samples from a few dozen PTCy-treated patients and roughly 17 related bone marrow donors of those patients were subjected to antigen receptor sequencing. Blood from all 35 or so PTCy patients who had 1-year posttransplant specimens underwent TRB sequencing. In 3 patients, TRB sequencing was also performed on up to about 3 more blood samples taken 2 to 5.2 years after transplant, and in 4 patients, pretransplant blood was also TRB-sequenced. Because TRA and TRB clonality correlated tightly in 8 to 10 samples, the subsequent TCR analyses were limited to TRB only. Public TRB sequences were searched against a database of over 3,500 sequences associated with responses to pathogens, tumor antigens, self-antigens and alloantigens.

About this clone: Its antigen remains undetermined. It has no much larger one-base neighbor in the sample; base qualities were not kept.

Read against the paper, the sample's treatment or condition label means: high-dose cyclophosphamide on days +3 and +4 as single-agent GVHD prophylaxis. PTCy patients received busulfan and fludarabine conditioning, a related or unrelated marrow graft, and cyclophosphamide on days +3 and +4. PTCy-treated patients were drawn from a prospective multi-institutional clinical trial. Mononuclear cells from peripheral blood and bone marrow were separated by Ficoll-Hypaque density centrifugation and then cryopreserved. Sorting of CD4+ and CD8+ T cells, including naive and memory subsets, was performed by FACS on a FACSAria II. CDR1 and CDR2 are read off the germline V gene as SGHAT and FQNNGV. The CDR3 holds 13 amino acids from the cysteine to the phenylalanine. Only the CDR3 portion is preserved as DNA: 39 bases, with reading frame beginning at the first base. The junction carries 7 bases between V and J, which are trimmed by 1 base and 4 bases respectively.

TRB sequencing used genomic DNA with the immunoSEQ assay at survey resolution or the hsTCRB kit. The study's processing was this. The immunoSEQ software handled the initial read processing, while the LymphoSeq R package was used for the repertoire analyses. Clonality was calculated as 1 minus normalized Shannon entropy, and the Gini coefficient was also calculated for each TRB dataset. To infer phenotypes in unsorted samples, TRB sequences from sorted subsets of the recipient or donor were mapped onto unsorted samples from the same recipient. Here the immuneACCESS table is served through TCRdb, limited to in-frame sequences with V and J called. Missing clones are a known gap in these copies; in checked studies unresolved V genes cover under half, and the rest lacks a known reason. That table supplies the V and J calls and clone size; D and trimming were determined from the DNA. The sample has 5,500 to 6,500 clones on record, approximately 84% of them singletons. The ten largest account for 25% to 30% of the sample.

What the study reported, not specific to this receptor: The TRB repertoires of T cells infiltrating skin or the GI tract showed only limited overlap with the TRB repertoires found in blood. Donor-recipient similarity was low at 1-2 months but rose over the first year, and later blood repertoires were often dominated by donor CD8+ memory clones. Across more than 35 patients, recipient CMV seropositivity and CMV reactivation were highly associated with TRB clonality; PTCy diversity was similar to CNI/methotrexate controls.

This TCR was recovered from a female patient in her fifties or sixties who received an allogeneic stem cell transplant from a related donor, was CMV-positive, and had no GVHD. Some T cells may have been brought in with the graft after a transplant. Here the sequenced sample was CD8+ T cells sorted from PBMCs, taken approximately 1,300 days after allogeneic stem cell transplant with posttransplant cyclophosphamide. The sequence joins TRBV11-2 to TRBJ1-1, with the D gene call left open. Read as DNA, the sequence is TGTGCCAGCAGCTTAGTGTACGGCACTGAAGCTTTCTTT. The translation is CASSLVYGTEAFF. The entire variable domain, with the stretches around the CDR3 drawn from the reference TRBV11-2 and TRBJ1-1 proteins, is EAGVAQSPRYKIIEKRQSVAFWCNPISGHATLYWYQQILGQGPKLLIQFQNNGVVDDSQLPKDRFSAERLKGVDSTLKIQPAKLEDSAVYLCASSLVYGTEAFFGQGTRLTVV.